What follows are 3 T cell receptor beta chains derived from one specimen sequenced in a study of technical replicates of blood from a few donors. Produced via immunoSEQ multiplex PCR; TCRdb's table is partial and in-frame only. Here the sample spans about 75,000 clones, approximately 96% being singletons. Sequencing was performed on T cells isolated from PBMCs. These receptors originate from a human donor in good health.

This clone was found once. The V gene is TRBV6-1, the J gene TRBJ1-4; D gene ambiguous. This CDR3 comprises 10 residues. Trimming shortened V by 6 bases and J by 10 bases, and 6 bases separated the two germline ends. Germline V gene sequence: CDR1 MNHNS, CDR2 SASEGT. The CDR3 sequence: CASRRRKLFF. For the CDR3, the DNA is TGTGCCAGCAGAAGGAGAAAACTGTTTTTT.

The chain has TRBV9 and TRBJ2-7; TRBD2 aligns across 8 bases. Germline lookup yields CDR1 SGDLS and CDR2 YYNGEE. With 4 bases clipped from V and 2 bases from J, the junction kept 5 bases outside the gene matches. CDR3 size: 14 residues. The CDR3 sequence: CASSPQGLAYEQYF. CDR3 sequence (DNA): TGTGCCAGCAGCCCCCAGGGACTAGCCTACGAGCAGTACTTC.

This rearrangement joins TRBV4-2 to TRBJ2-7; D uncertain. Germline-derived CDR1 and CDR2 are LGHNA and YNFKEQ. The CDR3 length is 15 residues. V lost 0 bases and J lost 3, with 12 bases in between. CDR3 DNA: TGTGCCAGCAGCCAAGATGTATTAGAAATCTACGAGCAGTACTTC. This encodes CASSQDVLEIYEQYF.